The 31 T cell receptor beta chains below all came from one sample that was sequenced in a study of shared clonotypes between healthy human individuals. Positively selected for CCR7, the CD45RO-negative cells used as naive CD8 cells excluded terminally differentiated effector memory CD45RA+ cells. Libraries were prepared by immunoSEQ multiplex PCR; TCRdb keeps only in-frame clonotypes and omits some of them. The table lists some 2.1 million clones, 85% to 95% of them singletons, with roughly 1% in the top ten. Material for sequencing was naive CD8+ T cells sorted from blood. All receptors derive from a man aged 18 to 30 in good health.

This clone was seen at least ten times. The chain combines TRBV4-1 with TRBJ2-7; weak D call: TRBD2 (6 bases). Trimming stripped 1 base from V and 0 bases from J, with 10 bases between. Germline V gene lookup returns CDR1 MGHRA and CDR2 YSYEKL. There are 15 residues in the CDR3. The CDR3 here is CASSQVFGSSYEQYF. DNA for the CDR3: TGCGCCAGCAGCCAAGTTTTCGGGAGCTCCTACGAGCAGTACTTC.

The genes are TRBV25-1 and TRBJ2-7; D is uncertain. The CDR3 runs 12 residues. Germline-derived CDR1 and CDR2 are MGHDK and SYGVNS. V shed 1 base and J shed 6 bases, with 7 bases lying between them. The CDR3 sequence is CASSESGSEQYF. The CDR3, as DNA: TGTGCCAGCAGTGAATCAGGCAGCGAGCAGTACTTC.

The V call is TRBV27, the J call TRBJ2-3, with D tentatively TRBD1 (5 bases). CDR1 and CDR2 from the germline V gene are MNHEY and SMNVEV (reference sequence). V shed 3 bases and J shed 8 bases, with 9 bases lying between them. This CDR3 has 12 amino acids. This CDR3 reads CASSFDRVTQYF. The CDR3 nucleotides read TGTGCCAGCAGTTTTGACAGAGTTACGCAGTATTTT.

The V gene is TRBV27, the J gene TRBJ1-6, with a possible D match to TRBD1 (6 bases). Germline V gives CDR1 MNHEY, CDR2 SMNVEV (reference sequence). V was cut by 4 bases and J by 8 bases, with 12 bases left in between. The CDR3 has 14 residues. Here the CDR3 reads CASSSQGIYSPLHF. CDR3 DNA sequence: TGTGCCAGCAGTTCCCAGGGGATTTATTCACCCCTCCACTTT.

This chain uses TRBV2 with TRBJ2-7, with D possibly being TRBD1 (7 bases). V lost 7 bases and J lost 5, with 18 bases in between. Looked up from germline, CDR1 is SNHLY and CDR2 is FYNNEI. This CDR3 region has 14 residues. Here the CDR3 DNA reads TGTGCCAGCATCGCCGACAGGGAGGAGAACGAGCAGTACTTC. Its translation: CASIADREENEQYF. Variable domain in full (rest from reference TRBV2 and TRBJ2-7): EPEVTQTPSHQVTQMGQEVILRCVPISNHLYFYWYRQILGQKVEFLVSFYNNEISEKSEIFDDQFSVERPDGSNFTLKIRSTKLEDSAMYFCASIADREENEQYFGPGTRLTVT.

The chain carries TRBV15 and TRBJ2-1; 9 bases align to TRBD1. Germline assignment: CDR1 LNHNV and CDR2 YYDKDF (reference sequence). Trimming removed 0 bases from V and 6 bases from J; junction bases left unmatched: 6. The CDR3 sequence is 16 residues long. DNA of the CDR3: TGTGCCACCAGCAGAGATTCCGGGACAGGGACCAATGAGCAGTTCTTC. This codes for CATSRDSGTGTNEQFF.

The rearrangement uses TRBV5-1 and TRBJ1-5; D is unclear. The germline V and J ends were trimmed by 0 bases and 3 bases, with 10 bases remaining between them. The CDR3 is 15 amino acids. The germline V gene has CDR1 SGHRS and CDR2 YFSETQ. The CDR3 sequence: CASSLVTGDNQPQHF. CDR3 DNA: TGCGCCAGCAGCTTGGTTACCGGGGACAATCAGCCCCAGCATTTT.

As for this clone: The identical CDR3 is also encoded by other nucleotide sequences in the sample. The CDR3 DNA is TGTGCCAGCAGTTCACTTAACACCGGGGAGCTGTTTTTT. Residues: CASSSLNTGELFF. The chain has TRBV27 and TRBJ2-2; D gene ambiguous. V gave up 4 bases and J gave up 2 bases, with 5 bases separating them. CDR1 MNHEY and CDR2 SMNVEV come from the germline V gene (reference sequence). The CDR3 has 13 amino acids.

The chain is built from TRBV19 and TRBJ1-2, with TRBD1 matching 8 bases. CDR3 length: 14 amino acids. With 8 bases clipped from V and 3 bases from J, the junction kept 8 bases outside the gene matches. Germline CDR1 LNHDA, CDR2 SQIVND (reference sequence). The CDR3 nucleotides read TGTGCCAGTGGACAGGGCCCTCCAGACTATGGCTACACCTTC. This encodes CASGQGPPDYGYTF.

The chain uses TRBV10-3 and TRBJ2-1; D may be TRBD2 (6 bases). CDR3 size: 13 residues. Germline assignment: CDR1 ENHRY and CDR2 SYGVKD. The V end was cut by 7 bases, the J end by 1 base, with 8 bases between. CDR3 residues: CAINSGSYNEQFF. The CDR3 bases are TGTGCCATCAACAGCGGGTCCTACAATGAGCAGTTCTTC.

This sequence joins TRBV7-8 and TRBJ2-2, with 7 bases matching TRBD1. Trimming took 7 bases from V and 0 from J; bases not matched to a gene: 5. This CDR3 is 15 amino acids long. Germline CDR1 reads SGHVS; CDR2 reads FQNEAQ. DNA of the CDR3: TGTGCCAGCACTGAGAGGGGGCCGAACACCGGGGAGCTGTTTTTT. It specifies CASTERGPNTGELFF.

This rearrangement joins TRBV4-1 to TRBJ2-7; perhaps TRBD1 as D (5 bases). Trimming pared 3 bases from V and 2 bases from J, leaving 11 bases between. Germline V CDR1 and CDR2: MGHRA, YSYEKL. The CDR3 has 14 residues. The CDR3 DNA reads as TGCGCCAGCAGCCAGACAGTCGGCCCCTACGAGCAGTACTTC. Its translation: CASSQTVGPYEQYF.

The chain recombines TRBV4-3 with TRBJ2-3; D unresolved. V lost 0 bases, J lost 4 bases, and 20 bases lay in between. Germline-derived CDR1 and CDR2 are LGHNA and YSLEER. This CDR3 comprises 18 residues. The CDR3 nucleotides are TGCGCCAGCAGCCAAGATCCGTCGAGACACGGTTTTGCAGATACGCAGTATTTT. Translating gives CASSQDPSRHGFADTQYF.

CDR3 sequence: CASSVASSSIEQFF. DNA of the CDR3: TGTGCCAGCAGCGTGGCTTCGTCCAGCATTGAGCAGTTCTTC. The V gene is TRBV9, the J gene TRBJ2-1; D is ambiguous. The CDR3 is 14 amino acids. The V end lost 2 bases, the J end lost 9 bases, and 15 bases lay between the germline ends. Germline CDR1 and CDR2: SGDLS and YYNGEE.

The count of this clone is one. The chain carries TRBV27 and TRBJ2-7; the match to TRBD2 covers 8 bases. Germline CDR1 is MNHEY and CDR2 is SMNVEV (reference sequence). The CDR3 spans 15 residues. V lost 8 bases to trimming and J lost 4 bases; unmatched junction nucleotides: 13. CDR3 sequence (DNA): TGTGCCAGCCGAACCTATTCAGGACTAGCATACGAGCAGTACTTC. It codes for CASRTYSGLAYEQYF.

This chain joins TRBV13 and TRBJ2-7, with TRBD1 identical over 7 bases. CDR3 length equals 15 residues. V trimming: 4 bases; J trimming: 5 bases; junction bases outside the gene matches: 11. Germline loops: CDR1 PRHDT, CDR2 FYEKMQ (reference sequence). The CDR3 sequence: CASSSEPGQRHEQYF. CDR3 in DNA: TGTGCCAGCAGCTCGGAGCCGGGACAGCGGCACGAGCAGTACTTC.

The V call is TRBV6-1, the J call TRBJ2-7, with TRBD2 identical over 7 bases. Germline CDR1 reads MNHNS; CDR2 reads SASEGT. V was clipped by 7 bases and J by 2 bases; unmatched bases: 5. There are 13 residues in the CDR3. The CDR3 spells CASNKRGAYEQYF. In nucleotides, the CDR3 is TGTGCCAGCAATAAGCGGGGCGCCTACGAGCAGTACTTC.

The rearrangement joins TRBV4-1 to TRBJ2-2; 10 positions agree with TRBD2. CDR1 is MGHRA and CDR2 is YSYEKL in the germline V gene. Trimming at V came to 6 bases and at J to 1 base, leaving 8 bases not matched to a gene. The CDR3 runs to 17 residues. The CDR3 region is CASRSSGSLGNTGELFF. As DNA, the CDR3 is TGCGCCAGCAGATCTAGCGGGAGCTTAGGGAACACCGGGGAGCTGTTTTTT.

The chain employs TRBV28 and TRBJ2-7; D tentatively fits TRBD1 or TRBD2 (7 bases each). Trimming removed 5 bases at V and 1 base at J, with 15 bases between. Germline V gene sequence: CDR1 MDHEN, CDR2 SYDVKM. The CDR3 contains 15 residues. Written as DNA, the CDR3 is TGTGCCAGCAGTACCACAGGGGAGGGGTCCTACGAGCAGTACTTC. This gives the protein CASSTTGEGSYEQYF.

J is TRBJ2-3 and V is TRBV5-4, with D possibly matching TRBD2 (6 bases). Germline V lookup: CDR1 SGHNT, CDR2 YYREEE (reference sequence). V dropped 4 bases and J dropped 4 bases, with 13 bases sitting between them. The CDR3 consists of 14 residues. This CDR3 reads CASSQLAIADTQYF. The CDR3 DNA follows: TGTGCCAGCAGCCAGCTAGCGATCGCAGATACGCAGTATTTT.

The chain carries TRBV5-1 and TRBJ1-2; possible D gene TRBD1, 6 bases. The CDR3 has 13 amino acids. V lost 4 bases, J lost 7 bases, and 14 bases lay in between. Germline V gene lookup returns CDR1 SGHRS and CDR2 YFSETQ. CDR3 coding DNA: TGCGCCAGCAGCCCCGCGGGGGGCATTGGCTACACCTTC. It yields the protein CASSPAGGIGYTF.

For the CDR3, the DNA is TGTGCCAGCAGCCCCAGGGACCGATACAATGAGCAGTTCTTC. Its protein is CASSPRDRYNEQFF. V is TRBV13 and J is TRBJ2-1; D is possibly TRBD1 or TRBD2 (5 bases each). The V end was cut by 5 bases, the J end by 4 bases, with 12 bases between. The CDR3 spans 14 residues. Germline values: CDR1 PRHDT, CDR2 FYEKMQ (reference sequence).

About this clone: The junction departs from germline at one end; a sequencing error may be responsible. CDR3 sequence reads: CASGGGTAYNEQFF. DNA for the CDR3: TGTGCCAGCGGAGGGGGGACAGCATACAACGAGCAGTTCTTC. This rearrangement joins TRBV6-1 to TRBJ2-1; D is possibly TRBD1 (7 bases). The CDR3 extends over 14 amino acids. CDR1 and CDR2 from the germline V gene are MNHNS and SASEGT.

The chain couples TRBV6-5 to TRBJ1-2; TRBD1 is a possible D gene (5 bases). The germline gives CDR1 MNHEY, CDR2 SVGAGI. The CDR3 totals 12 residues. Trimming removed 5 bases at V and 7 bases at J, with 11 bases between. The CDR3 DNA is TGTGCCAGCAGTCCCCAGGGCTCTGGCTACACCTTC. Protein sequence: CASSPQGSGYTF.

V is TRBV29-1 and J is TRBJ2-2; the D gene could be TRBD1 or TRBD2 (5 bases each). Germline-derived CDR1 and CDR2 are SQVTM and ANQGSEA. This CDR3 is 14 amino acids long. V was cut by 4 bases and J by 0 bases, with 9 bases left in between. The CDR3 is CSVGDAANTGELFF. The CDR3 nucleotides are TGCAGCGTTGGGGACGCCGCGAACACCGGGGAGCTGTTTTTT.

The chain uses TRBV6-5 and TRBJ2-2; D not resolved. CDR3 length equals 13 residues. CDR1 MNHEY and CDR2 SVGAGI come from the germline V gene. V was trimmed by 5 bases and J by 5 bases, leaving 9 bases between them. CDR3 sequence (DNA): TGTGCCAGCAGTCTACCAATGACCGGGGAGCTGTTTTTT. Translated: CASSLPMTGELFF.

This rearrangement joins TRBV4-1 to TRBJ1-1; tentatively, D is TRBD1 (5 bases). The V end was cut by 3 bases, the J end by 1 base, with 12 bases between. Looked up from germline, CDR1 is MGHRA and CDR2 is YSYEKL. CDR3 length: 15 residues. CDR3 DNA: TGCGCCAGCAGCCACCCGCCCCAGGGGAACACTGAAGCTTTCTTT. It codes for CASSHPPQGNTEAFF.

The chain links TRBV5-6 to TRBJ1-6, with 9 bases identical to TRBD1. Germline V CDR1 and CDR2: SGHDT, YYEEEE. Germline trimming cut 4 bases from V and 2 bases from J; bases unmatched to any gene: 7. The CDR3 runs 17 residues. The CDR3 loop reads CASSLNRGLTYNSPLHF. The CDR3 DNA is TGTGCCAGCAGCCTTAACAGGGGGCTAACCTATAATTCACCCCTCCACTTT.

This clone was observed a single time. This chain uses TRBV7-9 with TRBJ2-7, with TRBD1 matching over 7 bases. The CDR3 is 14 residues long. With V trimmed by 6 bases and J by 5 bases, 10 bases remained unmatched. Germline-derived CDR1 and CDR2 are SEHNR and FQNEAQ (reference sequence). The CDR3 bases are TGTGCCAGCAGTTACCGGGACAGCCCCCACGAGCAGTACTTC. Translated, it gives CASSYRDSPHEQYF. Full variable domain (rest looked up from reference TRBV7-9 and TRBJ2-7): DTGVSQNPRHKITKRGQNVTFRCDPISEHNRLYWYRQTLGQGPEFLTYFQNEAQLEKSRLLSDRFSAERPKGSFSTLEIQRTEQGDSAMYLCASSYRDSPHEQYFGPGTRLTVT.

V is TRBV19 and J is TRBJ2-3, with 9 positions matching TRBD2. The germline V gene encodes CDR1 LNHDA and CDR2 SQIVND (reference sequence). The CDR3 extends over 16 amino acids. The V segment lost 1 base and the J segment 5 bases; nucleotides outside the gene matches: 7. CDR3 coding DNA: TGTGCCAGTAGTATAGGGCTAGCGGGATCGATAGATACGCAGTATTTT. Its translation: CASSIGLAGSIDTQYF.

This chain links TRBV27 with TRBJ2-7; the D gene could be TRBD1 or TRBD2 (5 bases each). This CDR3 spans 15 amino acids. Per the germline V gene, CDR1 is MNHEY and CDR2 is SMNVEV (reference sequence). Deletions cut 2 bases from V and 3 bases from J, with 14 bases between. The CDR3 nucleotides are TGTGCCAGCAGTTTAAGTGCAGGGACCATCTACGAGCAGTACTTC. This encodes CASSLSAGTIYEQYF.